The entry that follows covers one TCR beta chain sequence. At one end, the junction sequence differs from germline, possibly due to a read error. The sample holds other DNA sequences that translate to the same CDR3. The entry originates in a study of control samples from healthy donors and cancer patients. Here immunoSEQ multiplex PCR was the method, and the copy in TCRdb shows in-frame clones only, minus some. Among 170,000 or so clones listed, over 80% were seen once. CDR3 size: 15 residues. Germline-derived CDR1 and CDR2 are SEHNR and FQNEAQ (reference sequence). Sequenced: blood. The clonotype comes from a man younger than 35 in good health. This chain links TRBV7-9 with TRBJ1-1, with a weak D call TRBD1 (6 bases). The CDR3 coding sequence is TGCGCCAGCAGCTTAGGGGGTAGAAAGGTATCTGAAGCTTTCTTT. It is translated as CASSLGGRKVSEAFF.